One and the same sample provided the 8 T cell receptor beta chains below, sequenced in a study of cytomegalovirus exposure and HLA in healthy donors. PCR used 60 Vbeta primers and 13 Jbeta primers. TCRdb's copy holds only in-frame clones and misses some; the assay was immunoSEQ multiplex PCR. This table has over 100,000 clones, about 70% appearing once. The sample taken for sequencing was PBMCs. The origin of the receptors is a human donor in good health.

This clone was seen once. V and J are TRBV7-9 and TRBJ1-1; perhaps TRBD1 as D (6 bases). Germline values: CDR1 SEHNR, CDR2 FQNEAQ (reference sequence). This CDR3 spans 16 amino acids. With 7 bases removed from V and 7 bases from J, the gap between germline ends came to 25 bases. In DNA, the CDR3 is TGTGCCAGCACACCGTTAGGGGGGGGACACATGGGTGAAGCTTTCTTT. The encoded protein is CASTPLGGGHMGEAFF.

The chain uses TRBV2 and TRBJ1-1, with 7 bases fitting TRBD1. This CDR3 is built from 16 residues. With 6 bases clipped from V and 1 base from J, the junction kept 11 bases outside the gene matches. Germline V gene data show CDR1 as SNHLY and CDR2 as FYNNEI. The CDR3 loop is CASRKGQTKPNTEAFF. CDR3 bases: TGTGCCAGCAGGAAGGGACAGACAAAACCGAACACTGAAGCTTTCTTT. Full variable domain (outside the CDR3, taken from reference TRBV2 and TRBJ1-1): EPEVTQTPSHQVTQMGQEVILRCVPISNHLYFYWYRQILGQKVEFLVSFYNNEISEKSEIFDDQFSVERPDGSNFTLKIRSTKLEDSAMYFCASRKGQTKPNTEAFFGQGTRLTVV.

The chain uses TRBV5-1 and TRBJ2-5, with a possible D match to TRBD2 (7 bases). Germline V gene lookup returns CDR1 SGHRS and CDR2 YFSETQ. V shed 7 bases and J shed 1 base, with 14 bases lying between them. This CDR3 region has 14 residues. CDR3 nucleotides: TGCGCCAGCGAAAGGGGGGGAAGCCAAGAGACCCAGTACTTC. This gives the protein CASERGGSQETQYF.

The chain joins TRBV27 to TRBJ2-5; possible D gene TRBD2, 5 bases. Germline V lookup: CDR1 MNHEY, CDR2 SMNVEV (reference sequence). The CDR3 is 14 amino acids. The germline V and J ends were trimmed by 0 bases and 7 bases, with 12 bases remaining between them. This CDR3 reads CASSLSLGGGTQYF. Here the CDR3 DNA reads TGTGCCAGCAGTTTATCTCTTGGTGGAGGGACCCAGTACTTC.

The CDR3 region is CASSFRGLNSPLHF. The CDR3 nucleotides read TGTGCCAGCAGTTTTAGGGGGCTTAATTCACCCCTCCACTTT. This rearrangement joins TRBV27 to TRBJ1-6; TRBD1 matches at 7 bases. Looked up from germline, CDR1 is MNHEY and CDR2 is SMNVEV (reference sequence). The CDR3 extends over 14 amino acids. The V and J ends lost 3 bases and 6 bases, in that order; junction bases with no gene match: 2.

The rearrangement uses TRBV29-1 and TRBJ1-1; TRBD1 matches at 10 bases. The germline gives CDR1 SQVTM, CDR2 ANQGSEA. V shed 6 bases and J 3 bases; nucleotides not matched to a gene: 7. CDR3 length: 14 residues. This CDR3 reads CSVAPGQGDTEAFF. The CDR3 nucleotides are TGCAGCGTCGCCCCTGGACAGGGGGACACTGAAGCTTTCTTT.

The genes are TRBV27 and TRBJ2-3, with D possibly TRBD1 on 5 matching bases. CDR1 is MNHEY, CDR2 SMNVEV, per germline (reference sequence). There are 16 residues in the CDR3. Between the trimmed V and J ends, which lost 0 bases and 8 bases, there was a span of 18 bases. Here the CDR3 DNA reads TGTGCCAGCAGTTTATCGATGACAGCCCTCGAAGCTACGCAGTATTTT. Translating gives CASSLSMTALEATQYF.

The J gene is TRBJ1-4, the V gene TRBV9, with TRBD1 matching 8 bases. V was pared by 3 bases and J by 6 bases, with 7 bases of the junction left unmatched. Germline V gene data show CDR1 as SGDLS and CDR2 as YYNGEE. The CDR3 is 15 amino acids. The CDR3 DNA sequence: TGTGCCAGCAGCGCACGACAGGGGCGGGATGAAAAACTGTTTTTT. Protein: CASSARQGRDEKLFF.